This TCR beta chain is drawn from a study of cytotoxic CD8 clonotypes in ibrutinib-treated CLL. At the level of the study: Samples averaged 255,043 productive templates and approximately 100,000 productive rearrangements.

Sequencing was performed with immunoSEQ multiplex PCR; in TCRdb, only in-frame clones are kept and a portion is missing. This table holds 40,000 to 60,000 clones, roughly 50% found once. This clone has only a few counts. Its antigen is still unknown. Study-level findings and limits: Increased clonality at ibrutinib response gave way to a return toward baseline at progression.

V was clipped by 5 bases and J by 0 bases, with 7 bases between them. The CDR3 has 13 residues. CDR1 and CDR2 from the germline V gene are SGHAT and FQNNGV. The rearrangement uses TRBV11-2 and TRBJ2-5, with D tentatively TRBD1 (6 bases). Sequenced here: PBMCs, sampled after 12 months of ibrutinib treatment. The clonotype comes from a human donor with chronic lymphocytic leukemia. CDR3 loop: CASSRTDQETQYF. Here the CDR3 DNA reads TGTGCCAGCAGCCGGACAGACCAAGAGACCCAGTACTTC.